One and the same sample provided the 5 T cell receptor beta chains below, sequenced in a study of cytomegalovirus exposure and HLA in healthy donors. Primers included in the PCR were 60 Vbeta and 13 Jbeta primers. The assay was immunoSEQ multiplex PCR, and TCRdb's table has in-frame clones only and misses some. The sample holds about 89,000 clones, roughly 86% seen once. The sample taken for sequencing was PBMCs. These receptors were obtained from a man younger than 45 in good health and CMV-seropositive.

This sequence joins TRBV9 and TRBJ2-2; 8 nucleotides match TRBD1. J lost 0 bases, V lost 4 bases, and 2 bases had no gene match. Germline V lookup: CDR1 SGDLS, CDR2 YYNGEE. There are 15 residues in the CDR3. The CDR3 DNA reads TGTGCCAGCAGCCCACAGGGGGCGAACACCGGGGAGCTGTTTTTT. Its protein is CASSPQGANTGELFF.

This chain links TRBV6-1 with TRBJ1-5; perhaps TRBD1 as D (6 bases). CDR3 length: 15 residues. Trimming cost V 7 bases and J 6 bases, with 19 bases left between them. Germline V gene data show CDR1 as MNHNS and CDR2 as SASEGT. CDR3 loop: CASILGPGVGQPQHF. The CDR3 DNA is TGTGCCAGCATCCTAGGCCCAGGGGTGGGTCAGCCCCAGCATTTT.

The chain couples TRBV5-1 to TRBJ1-2, with a weak D call TRBD1 (5 bases). Deletions cut 0 bases from V and 4 bases from J, with 16 bases between. The CDR3 spans 16 residues. Per the germline V gene, CDR1 is SGHRS and CDR2 is YFSETQ. CDR3 DNA: TGCGCCAGCAGCTTGGTGTTTTCGGGGGACGGCTATGGCTACACCTTC. This encodes CASSLVFSGDGYGYTF.

The chain carries TRBV28 and TRBJ1-2; D may be TRBD1 (5 bases). CDR1 MDHEN and CDR2 SYDVKM come from the germline V gene. CDR3 size: 15 residues. Deletions cut 3 bases from V and 0 bases from J, with 11 bases between. The CDR3 nucleotides are TGTGCCAGCAGTTTTGGAGGGGCCGCTAACTATGGCTACACCTTC. This encodes CASSFGGAANYGYTF.

The CDR3 loop is CASSLYLNEKLFF. The CDR3 DNA is TGTGCCAGCAGCTTGTACTTGAATGAAAAACTGTTTTTT. The chain links TRBV5-8 to TRBJ1-4; unclear D gene. V was pared by 1 base and J by 5 bases, with 6 bases between. CDR3 length equals 13 residues. Germline assignment: CDR1 SGHTS and CDR2 YDEGEE.